This paragraph reports one TCR beta chain. CDR1 is LGHNA, CDR2 YSLEER, per germline. The length of the CDR3 is 15 residues. Trimming took off 1 base at V and 7 bases at J, with 13 bases between the two ends. Sequencing of TCR beta was performed on blood CD8+ and CD4+ T cells. Included as multiple sclerosis controls were treatment-naive patients who had stable or active relapsing-remitting disease. FACS was used to enrich TEMRA cells, whereas the CD8+ and CD4+ T cells were obtained by negative isolation. This entry is derived from a study of CD8 T cells in Susac syndrome. RNA amounts of roughly 0.5 to 1 ug underwent reverse transcription with random hexamers. Amplification of TCR beta CDR3 was carried out by immunoSEQ multiplex PCR, which covered 54 Vbeta and 13 Jbeta segments. MiXCR, applied by TCRdb to the immunoSEQ multiplex PCR reads, yields one record per CDR3 protein. The table shows about 50,000 distinct CDR3 sequences, with 93% occurring only once.

The material sequenced was CD8+ T cells from PBMCs. The TCR originated in a human donor with multiple sclerosis. The chain has TRBV4-3 and TRBJ1-4; D is unclear. Here the CDR3 reads CASSQGKGWAEKLFF. CDR3 sequence (DNA): TGCGCCAGCAGCCAAGGAAAGGGATGGGCTGAAAAACTGTTTTTT.